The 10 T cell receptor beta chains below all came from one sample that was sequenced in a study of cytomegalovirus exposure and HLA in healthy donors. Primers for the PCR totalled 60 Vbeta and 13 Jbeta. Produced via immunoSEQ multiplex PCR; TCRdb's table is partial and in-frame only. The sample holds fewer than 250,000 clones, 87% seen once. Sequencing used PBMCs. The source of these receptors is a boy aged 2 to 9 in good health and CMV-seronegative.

The CDR3, as DNA: TGTGCCAGCAGCTTAGGCTCCACAGATCCAACGACGCAGTATTTT. Its translation is CASSLGSTDPTTQYF. This sequence joins TRBV7-9 and TRBJ2-3; D is ambiguous. Germline V gene data show CDR1 as SEHNR and CDR2 as FQNEAQ (reference sequence). Trimming removed 1 base at V and 9 bases at J, with 17 bases between. This CDR3 region has 15 residues.

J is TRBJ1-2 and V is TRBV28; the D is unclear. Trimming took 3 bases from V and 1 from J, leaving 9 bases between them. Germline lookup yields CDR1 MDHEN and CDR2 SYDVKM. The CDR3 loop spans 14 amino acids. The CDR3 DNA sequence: TGTGCCAGCAGTTTGGCCACCCTTAACTATGGCTACACCTTC. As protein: CASSLATLNYGYTF.

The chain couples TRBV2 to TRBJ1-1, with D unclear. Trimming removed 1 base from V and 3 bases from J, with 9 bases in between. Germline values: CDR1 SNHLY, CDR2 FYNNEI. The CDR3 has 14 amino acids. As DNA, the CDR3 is TGTGCCAGCAGTGAAGGCGGGATAGACACTGAAGCTTTCTTT. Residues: CASSEGGIDTEAFF.

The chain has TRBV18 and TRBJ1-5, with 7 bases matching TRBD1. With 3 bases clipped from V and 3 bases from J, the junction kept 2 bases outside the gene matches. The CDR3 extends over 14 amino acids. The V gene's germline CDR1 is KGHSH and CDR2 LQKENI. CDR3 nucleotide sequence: TGTGCCAGCTCACCCGGGACAGCCAATCAGCCCCAGCATTTT. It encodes CASSPGTANQPQHF.

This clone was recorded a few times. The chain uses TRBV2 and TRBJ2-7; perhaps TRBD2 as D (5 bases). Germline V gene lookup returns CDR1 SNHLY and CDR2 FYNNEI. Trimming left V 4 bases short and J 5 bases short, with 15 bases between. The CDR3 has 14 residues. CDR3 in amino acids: CASSGFGERDEQYF. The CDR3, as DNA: TGTGCCAGCAGTGGTTTTGGGGAGAGGGACGAGCAGTACTTC.

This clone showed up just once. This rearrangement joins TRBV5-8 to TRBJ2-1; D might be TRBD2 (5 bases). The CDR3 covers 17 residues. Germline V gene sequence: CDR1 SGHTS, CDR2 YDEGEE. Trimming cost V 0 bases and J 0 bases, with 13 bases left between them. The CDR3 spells CASSLGTVASSYNEQFF. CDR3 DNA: TGTGCCAGCAGCTTGGGGACTGTCGCTAGCTCCTACAATGAGCAGTTCTTC. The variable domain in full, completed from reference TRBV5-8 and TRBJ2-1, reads EAGVTQSPTHLIKTRGQQATLRCSPISGHTSVYWYQQALGLGLQFLLWYDEGEERNRGNFPPRFSGRQFPNYSSELNVNALELEDSALYLCASSLGTVASSYNEQFFGPGTRLTVL.

This CDR3 is CASSESYSYSNQPQHF. CDR3 DNA: TGCGCCAGCAGTGAGTCGTACAGTTATAGCAATCAGCCCCAGCATTTT. V and J are TRBV10-1 and TRBJ1-5; D is uncertain. V lost 0 bases and J lost 0, with 9 bases in between. The CDR3 has 16 residues. The germline gives CDR1 WNHNN, CDR2 SYGVQD (reference sequence).

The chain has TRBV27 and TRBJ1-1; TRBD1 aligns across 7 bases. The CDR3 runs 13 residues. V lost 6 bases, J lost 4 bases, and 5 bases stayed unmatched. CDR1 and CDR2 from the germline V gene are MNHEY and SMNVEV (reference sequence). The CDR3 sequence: CASRMTGITEAFF. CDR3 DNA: TGTGCCAGCAGAATGACAGGGATCACTGAAGCTTTCTTT.

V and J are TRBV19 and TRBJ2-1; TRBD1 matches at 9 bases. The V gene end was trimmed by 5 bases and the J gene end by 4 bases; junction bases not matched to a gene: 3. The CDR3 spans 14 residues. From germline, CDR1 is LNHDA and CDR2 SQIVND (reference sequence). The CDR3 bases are TGTGCCAGTAGTTCCGGGACAGGGTACAATGAGCAGTTCTTC. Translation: CASSSGTGYNEQFF.

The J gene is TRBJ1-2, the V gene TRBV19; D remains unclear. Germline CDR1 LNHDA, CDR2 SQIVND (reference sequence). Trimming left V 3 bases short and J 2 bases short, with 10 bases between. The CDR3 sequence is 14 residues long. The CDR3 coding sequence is TGTGCCAGTAGTATTGGAGCTGACAACTATGGCTACACCTTC. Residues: CASSIGADNYGYTF.